A single sample gave rise to the 8 T cell receptor beta chains below, sequenced in a study of blood T cell repertoires in COVID-19. This table comes from immunoSEQ multiplex PCR, and its TCRdb copy is limited to in-frame clones, with some not included. The sample has over 200,000 clones; 80% to 90% are singletons. The sequenced sample consisted of PBMCs or T cells enriched from blood (not recorded which). All receptors derive from a young man who had recovered from COVID-19.

The chain employs TRBV7-6 and TRBJ2-5, with 12 bases aligning to TRBD2. In germline, CDR1 is SGHVS, CDR2 FNYEAQ. V was clipped by 5 bases and J by 4 bases; unmatched bases: 5. CDR3 length: 15 residues. CDR3 in DNA: TGTGCCAGCAGCCCCGGACTAGCGGGGAGAGAGACCCAGTACTTC. Residues: CASSPGLAGRETQYF.

The V gene is TRBV29-1, the J gene TRBJ2-1; no reliable D call. CDR3 length: 9 residues. Germline V gene sequence: CDR1 SQVTM, CDR2 ANQGSEA. Trimming pared 4 bases from V and 10 bases from J, leaving 5 bases between. The CDR3 region is CSVGPEQFF. The CDR3, as DNA: TGCAGCGTTGGGCCAGAGCAGTTCTTC.

This clone has more than one count but fewer than ten. V is TRBV10-3 and J is TRBJ2-1; TRBD2 matches 15 bases. Germline values: CDR1 ENHRY, CDR2 SYGVKD. There are 17 residues in the CDR3. The J segment lost 2 bases and the V segment lost 6 bases, leaving 5 bases of the junction unmatched. The CDR3 region has the DNA TGTGCCATCAGACCTGGGACTAGCGGGGGGACCTACAATGAGCAGTTCTTC. As protein: CAIRPGTSGGTYNEQFF.

J is TRBJ2-1 and V is TRBV19; D unresolved. The CDR3 covers 14 residues. The germline gives CDR1 LNHDA, CDR2 SQIVND (reference sequence). V shed 2 bases and J shed 4 bases, with 9 bases lying between them. CDR3 residues: CASSILVGYNEQFF. CDR3 nucleotide sequence: TGTGCCAGTAGTATACTAGTTGGGTACAATGAGCAGTTCTTC. Looking up the rest from reference TRBV19 and TRBJ2-1 gives the full variable domain: DGGITQSPKYLFRKEGQNVTLSCEQNLNHDAMYWYRQDPGQGLRLIYYSQIVNDFQKGDIAEGYSVSREKKESFPLTVTSAQKNPTAFYLCASSILVGYNEQFFGPGTRLTVL.

The chain links TRBV12-3 or TRBV12-4 to TRBJ2-5; 7 bases are shared with TRBD1. The CDR3 covers 12 residues. V shed 8 bases and J 4 bases; nucleotides not matched to a gene: 4. Written as DNA, the CDR3 is TGTGCCAGCTCATACAGGGGAGAGACCCAGTACTTC. This sequence encodes CASSYRGETQYF.

For the CDR3, the DNA is TGTGCCAGCAGCCCGCTGGGAGCTCTAAACAATGAGCAGTTCTTC. Translated, it gives CASSPLGALNNEQFF. The chain combines TRBV7-2 with TRBJ2-1; perhaps TRBD2 as D (5 bases). The length of the CDR3 is 15 residues. Deletions cut 5 bases from V and 5 bases from J, with 16 bases between. Germline CDR1 is SGHTA and CDR2 is FQGNSA.

The chain has TRBV4-1 and TRBJ2-7; 11 nucleotides match TRBD1. The V gene's germline CDR1 is MGHRA and CDR2 YSYEKL. Trimming removed 6 bases from V and 3 bases from J; junction bases left unmatched: 10. The CDR3 has 16 amino acids. The CDR3 reads CASSSIFGTGGYEQYF. CDR3 nucleotides: TGCGCCAGCAGTTCCATCTTCGGGACAGGGGGCTACGAGCAGTACTTC.

The chain recombines TRBV18 with TRBJ2-7; 10 nucleotides line up with TRBD2. This CDR3 has 16 amino acids. With 3 bases clipped from V and 2 bases from J, the junction kept 7 bases outside the gene matches. In germline, CDR1 is KGHSH, CDR2 LQKENI. The CDR3 nucleotides are TGTGCCAGCTCACCGACCGGGACTAGCGTAACCTACGAGCAGTACTTC. Translating it yields CASSPTGTSVTYEQYF.